The following is a TCR beta chain sequence with its context. The sorted libraries drew on under 1.3 million T cells that were CD4+ or CD8+. V was clipped by 5 bases and J by 3 bases, with 8 bases between them. Germline lookup yields CDR1 SGHDT and CDR2 YYEEEE. The CDR3 covers 12 residues. This specimen comes from a study of neurological immune-mediated disorders. 5'RACE employing 10-nucleotide random UMIs yielded the cDNA. TCRdb reanalysed the 5' RACE reads using MiXCR and keeps one entry per CDR3 protein. The sample includes 16,000 or so distinct CDR3 sequences, about 9% of them seen just once. This TCR came from a man between 50 and 59 years old in good health. The rearrangement joins TRBV5-6 to TRBJ1-2; D is unresolved. The sample comprised CD8+ T cells from blood. CDR3 in amino acids: CASRVRDYGYTF. DNA for the CDR3: TGTGCCAGCAGGGTTAGGGACTATGGCTACACCTTC.